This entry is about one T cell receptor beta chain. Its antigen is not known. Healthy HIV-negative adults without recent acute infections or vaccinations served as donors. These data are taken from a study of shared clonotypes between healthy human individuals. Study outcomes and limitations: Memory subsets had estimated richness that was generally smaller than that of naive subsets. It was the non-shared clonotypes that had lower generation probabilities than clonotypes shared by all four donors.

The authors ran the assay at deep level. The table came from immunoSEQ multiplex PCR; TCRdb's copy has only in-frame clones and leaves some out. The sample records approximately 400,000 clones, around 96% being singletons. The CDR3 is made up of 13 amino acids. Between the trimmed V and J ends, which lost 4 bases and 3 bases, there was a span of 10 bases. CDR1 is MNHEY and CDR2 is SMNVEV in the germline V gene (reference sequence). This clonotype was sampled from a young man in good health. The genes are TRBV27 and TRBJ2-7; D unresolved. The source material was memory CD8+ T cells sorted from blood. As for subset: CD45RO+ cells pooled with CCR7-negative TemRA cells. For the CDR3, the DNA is TGTGCCAGCAGTTCCATAGTGGACTACGAGCAGTACTTC. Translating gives CASSSIVDYEQYF.